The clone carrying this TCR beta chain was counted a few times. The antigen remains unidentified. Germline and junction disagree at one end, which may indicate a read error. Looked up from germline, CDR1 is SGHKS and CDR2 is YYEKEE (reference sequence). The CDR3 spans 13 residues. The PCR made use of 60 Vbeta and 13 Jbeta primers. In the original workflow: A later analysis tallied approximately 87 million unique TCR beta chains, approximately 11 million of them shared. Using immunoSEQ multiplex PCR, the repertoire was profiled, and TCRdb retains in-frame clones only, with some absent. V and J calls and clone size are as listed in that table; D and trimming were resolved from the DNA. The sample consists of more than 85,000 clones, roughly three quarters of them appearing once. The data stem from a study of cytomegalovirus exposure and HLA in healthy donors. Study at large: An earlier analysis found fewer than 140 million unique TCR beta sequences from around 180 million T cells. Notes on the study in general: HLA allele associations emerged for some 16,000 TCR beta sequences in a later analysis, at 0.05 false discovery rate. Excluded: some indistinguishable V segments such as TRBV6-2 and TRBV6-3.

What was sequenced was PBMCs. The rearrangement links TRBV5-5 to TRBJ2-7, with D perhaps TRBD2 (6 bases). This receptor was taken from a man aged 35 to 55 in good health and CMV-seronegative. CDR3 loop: CASSQARGYEQYF. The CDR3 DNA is TGCGCCAGCAGCCAGGCACGGGGGTACGAGCAGTACTTC.